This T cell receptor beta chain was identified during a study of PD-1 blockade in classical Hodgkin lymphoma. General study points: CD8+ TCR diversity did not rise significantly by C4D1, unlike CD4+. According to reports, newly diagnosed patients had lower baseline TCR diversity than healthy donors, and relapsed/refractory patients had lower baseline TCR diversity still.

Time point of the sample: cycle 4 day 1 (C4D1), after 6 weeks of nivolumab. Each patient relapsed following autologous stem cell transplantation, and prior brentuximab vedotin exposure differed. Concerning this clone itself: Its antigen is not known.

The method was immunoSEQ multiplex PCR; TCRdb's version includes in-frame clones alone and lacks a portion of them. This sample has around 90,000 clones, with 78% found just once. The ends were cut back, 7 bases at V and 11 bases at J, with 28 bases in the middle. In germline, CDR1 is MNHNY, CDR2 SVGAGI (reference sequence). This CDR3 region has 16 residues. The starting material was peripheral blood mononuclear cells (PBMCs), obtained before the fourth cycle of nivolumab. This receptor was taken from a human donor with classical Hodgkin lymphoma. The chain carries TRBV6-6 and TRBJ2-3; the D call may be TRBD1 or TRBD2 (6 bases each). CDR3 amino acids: CASTSRGGQGNIGQYF. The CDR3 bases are TGTGCCAGCACCTCACGAGGGGGGCAAGGTAATATAGGGCAGTATTTT.